The source of this T cell receptor beta chain is a study of neurological immune-mediated disorders (dated by TCRdb to between 2019 and 2020). About the investigation overall: The study compared peripheral blood TCR-beta repertoires of HTLV-I-associated myelopathy (HAM/TSP) patients, multiple sclerosis patients and healthy controls using UMI-based sequencing. Alongside PBMC samples, the set of around 99 TCR-beta libraries contained longitudinal samples, technical triplicates, and paired CD4+ and CD8+ T-cell subsets that had been sorted. Technical triplicate libraries were sequenced to precisely calculate the variability in frequency of each individual clone. Of the approximately 66 subjects in the cohort, about 14 were HAM/TSP patients, around 34 were multiple sclerosis patients, and about 20 were healthy controls. Paper-wide results and their limitations: No identical CDR3 amino acid sequences were shared among expanded clones across subjects, suggesting private TCR-beta repertoires in all groups. TCR clonal expansion was greatest in HAM/TSP patients and smallest in MS patients, who ranked below even healthy controls.

Read against the paper, the sample's time point label means: technical triplicate 2. For unsorted PBMC libraries, 2 million PBMCs were used after storage in RNAlater at -80 degrees C until RNA extraction. Peripheral blood was subjected to Ficoll-Hypaque density gradient centrifugation to isolate PBMCs, which were then cryopreserved in liquid nitrogen. cDNA was synthesized by template-switch 5'RACE using a primer with a 10-nucleotide random unique molecular identifier that tagged each TCR transcript. Over 190 million TCR-beta sequences, covering 15-18 subjects, were produced in each sequencing run. Total RNA was extracted with the RNeasy kit. TCR-beta VDJ regions were amplified with primers for the TCR constant region and the 5'RACE anchor, using the KAPA Real-time Library Amplification kit. Sample indexes and Illumina adaptors were added in a first PCR, after which library yield was increased in a second PCR. The roughly 650 bp TCR product was size-selected on a 2% E-gel SizeSelection system after Ampure bead purification. Before pooling, library quality was assessed on a Bioanalyzer, concentration was determined with Qubit, and library quantification was performed with the Kapa Library Quantification kit. Paired-end 2 x 150 bp sequencing of the libraries was performed on an Illumina HiSeq 2500. To increase sequence diversity, roughly 24-31% phiX was spiked into each library pool. Concerning the study's data processing: Quality-filtered reads were processed with the UMI-based MiGEC pipeline, which removed over 85% of raw TCR sequences during error correction. IMGT germline references were used for aligning VDJ genes, and each clonotype was defined as a unique CDR3 amino acid sequence together with its V-J genes. VDJtools evaluated clonal expansion, Shannon diversity and CDR3 relatedness (CalcPairwiseDistances, ClusterSamples); CLCbio workbench built phylogenetic trees. Clones with at least 8 unique UMIs were defined as expanded, with this threshold being based on coefficient-of-variation modelling across technical triplicates. The raw public data were reprocessed by TCRdb itself: fastp quality trimming at Q25, MiXCR clonotype calling, in-frame beta chains only. Each entry is one CDR3 protein sequence, shown with its most common DNA and genes. These V and J calls derive from TCRdb rather than the authors' analysis. The sample table records about 59,000 distinct CDR3 sequences; approximately 25% of these occur just once. Roughly 4.5% of the sample lies in the top ten.

The CDR3 numbers 12 residues from cysteine through phenylalanine. Kept here is only the CDR3 DNA, which spans 36 bases and is read in frame from base 1. To note about this clonotype: The antigen it binds to is not known. The sample holds no much larger clone one base away, and base qualities are not on file.

The source of this sequence is a man in his fifties or sixties with HTLV-1-associated myelopathy (HAM/TSP). Input material: PBMCs. This receptor chain uses TRBV21-1 and TRBJ2-1; the listed D gene, TRBD2, was not tested against the DNA. TRBV21-1 corresponds to a pseudogene. The CDR3 corresponds to CASSKGENEQFF. The DNA sequence is as follows: TGTGCCAGCAGCAAAGGGGAGAATGAGCAGTTCTTC.